These 4 T cell receptor beta chains were sequenced from one sample in a study of blood T cell repertoires in COVID-19. Produced via immunoSEQ multiplex PCR; TCRdb's table is partial and in-frame only. Of 25,000 to 40,000 clones in the sample, about 90% were seen once. The specimen was peripheral blood. The origin of the receptors is a man between 65 and 79 years old with active or convalescent COVID-19.

This clone has a handful of counts. CDR3 sequence: CASSSIGTGGINEQFF. CDR3 nucleotide sequence: TGTGCCAGCAGCTCCATAGGGACAGGGGGAATCAATGAGCAGTTCTTC. The rearrangement links TRBV5-4 to TRBJ2-1; TRBD1 agrees at 11 bases. CDR1 and CDR2 (germline): SGHNT, YYREEE (reference sequence). The V gene end was trimmed by 3 bases and the J gene end by 6 bases; junction bases not matched to a gene: 8. CDR3 length: 16 amino acids.

This chain links TRBV4-2 with TRBJ1-4; maybe TRBD1 (6 bases). Trimming took 4 bases from V and 4 from J, leaving 10 bases between them. Germline V gene lookup returns CDR1 LGHNA and CDR2 YNFKEQ. The CDR3 runs to 14 residues. Here the CDR3 DNA reads TGTGCCAGCAGCCGACAGGCAGATAATGAAAAACTGTTTTTT. Its protein product is CASSRQADNEKLFF.

This clone was seen more than once but under ten times. V usage is TRBV2 and J usage is TRBJ2-7, with D possibly being TRBD1 (5 bases). Trimming shortened V by 6 bases and J by 3 bases, and 12 bases separated the two germline ends. Germline V gene data show CDR1 as SNHLY and CDR2 as FYNNEI. The CDR3 is 13 residues long. This chain's CDR3 is CASRGTGLYEQYF. Here the CDR3 DNA reads TGTGCCAGCAGGGGTACAGGTCTCTACGAGCAGTACTTC.

This clone was recorded only once. The chain is built from TRBV5-1 and TRBJ2-1; 10 bases map to TRBD1. The CDR3 totals 15 residues. From germline, CDR1 is SGHRS and CDR2 YFSETQ. Trimming took 3 bases from V and 5 from J; bases not matched to a gene: 5. Here the CDR3 reads CASSSPGQGNNEQFF. The CDR3 DNA follows: TGCGCCAGCAGCTCCCCGGGACAGGGGAACAATGAGCAGTTCTTC.